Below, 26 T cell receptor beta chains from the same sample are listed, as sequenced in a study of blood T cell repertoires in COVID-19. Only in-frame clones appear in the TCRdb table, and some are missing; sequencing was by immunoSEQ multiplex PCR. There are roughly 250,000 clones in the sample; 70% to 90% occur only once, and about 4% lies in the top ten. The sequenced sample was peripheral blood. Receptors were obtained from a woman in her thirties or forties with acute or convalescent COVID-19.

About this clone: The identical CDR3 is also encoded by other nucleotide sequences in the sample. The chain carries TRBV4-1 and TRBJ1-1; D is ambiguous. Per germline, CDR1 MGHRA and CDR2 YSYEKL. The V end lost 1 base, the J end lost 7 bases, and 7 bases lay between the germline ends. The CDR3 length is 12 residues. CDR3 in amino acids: CASSQVGGEAFF. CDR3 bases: TGCGCCAGCAGCCAAGTGGGAGGTGAAGCTTTCTTT.

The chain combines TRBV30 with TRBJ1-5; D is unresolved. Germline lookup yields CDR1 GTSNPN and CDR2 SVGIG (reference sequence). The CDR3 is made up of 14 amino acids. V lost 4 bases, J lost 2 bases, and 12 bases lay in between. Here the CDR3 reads CAWKNYGGNQPQHF. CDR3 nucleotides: TGTGCCTGGAAAAATTACGGGGGCAATCAGCCCCAGCATTTT.

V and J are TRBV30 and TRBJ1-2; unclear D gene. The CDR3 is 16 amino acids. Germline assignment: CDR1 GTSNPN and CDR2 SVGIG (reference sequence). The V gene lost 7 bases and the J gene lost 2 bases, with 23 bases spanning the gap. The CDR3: CASTTRGRIINYGYTF. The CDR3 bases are TGTGCCTCCACGACCCGGGGTAGGATCATAAACTATGGCTACACCTTC. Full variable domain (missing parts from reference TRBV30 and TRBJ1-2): SQTIHQWPATLVQPVGSPLSLECTVEGTSNPNLYWYRQAAGRGLQLLFYSVGIGQISSEVPQNLSASRPQDRQFILSSKKLLLSDSGFYLCASTTRGRIINYGYTFGSGTRLTVV.

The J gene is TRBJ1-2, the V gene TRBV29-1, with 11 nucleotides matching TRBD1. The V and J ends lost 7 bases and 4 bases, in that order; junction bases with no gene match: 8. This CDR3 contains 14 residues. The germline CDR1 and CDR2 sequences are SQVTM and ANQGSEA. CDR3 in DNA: TGCAGCGCTGACCGGGGGACAGGGGGCTATGGCTACACCTTC. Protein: CSADRGTGGYGYTF.

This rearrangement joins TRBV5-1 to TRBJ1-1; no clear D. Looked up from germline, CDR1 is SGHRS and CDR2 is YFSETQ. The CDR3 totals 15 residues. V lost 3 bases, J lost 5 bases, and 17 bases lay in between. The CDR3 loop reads CASSSSWTGGTEAFF. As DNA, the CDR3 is TGCGCCAGCAGCTCGTCCTGGACCGGAGGAACTGAAGCTTTCTTT.

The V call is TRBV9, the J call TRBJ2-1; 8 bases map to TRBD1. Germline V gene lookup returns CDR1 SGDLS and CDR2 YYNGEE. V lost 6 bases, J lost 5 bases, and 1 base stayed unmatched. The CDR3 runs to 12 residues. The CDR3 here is CASTQGDNEQFF. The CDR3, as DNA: TGTGCCAGCACACAGGGGGACAATGAGCAGTTCTTC.

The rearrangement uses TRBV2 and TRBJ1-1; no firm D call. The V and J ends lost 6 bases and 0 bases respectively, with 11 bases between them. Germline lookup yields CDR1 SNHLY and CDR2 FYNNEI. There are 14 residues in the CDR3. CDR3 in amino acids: CASRETELNTEAFF. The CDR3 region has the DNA TGTGCCAGCAGGGAAACAGAATTGAACACTGAAGCTTTCTTT.

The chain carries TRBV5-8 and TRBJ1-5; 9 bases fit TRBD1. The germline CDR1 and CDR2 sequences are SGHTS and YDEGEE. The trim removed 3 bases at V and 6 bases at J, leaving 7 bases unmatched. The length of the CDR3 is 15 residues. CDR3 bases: TGTGCCAGCAGCTCCCGGGACAGGGTATTTCAGCCCCAGCATTTT. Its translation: CASSSRDRVFQPQHF.

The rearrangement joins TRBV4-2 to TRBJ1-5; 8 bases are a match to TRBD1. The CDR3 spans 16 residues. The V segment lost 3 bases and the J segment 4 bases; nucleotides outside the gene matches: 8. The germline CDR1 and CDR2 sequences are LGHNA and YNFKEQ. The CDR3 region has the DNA TGTGCCAGCAGCCAGGAAGACCGGACAGGGAATCAGCCCCAGCATTTT. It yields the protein CASSQEDRTGNQPQHF.

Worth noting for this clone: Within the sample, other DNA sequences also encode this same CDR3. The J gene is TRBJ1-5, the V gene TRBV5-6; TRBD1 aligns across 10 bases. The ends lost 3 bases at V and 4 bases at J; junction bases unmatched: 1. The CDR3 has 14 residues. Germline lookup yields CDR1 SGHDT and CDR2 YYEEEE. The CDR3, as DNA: TGTGCCAGCAGCTGGGGACAGGGGAATCAGCCCCAGCATTTT. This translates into CASSWGQGNQPQHF.

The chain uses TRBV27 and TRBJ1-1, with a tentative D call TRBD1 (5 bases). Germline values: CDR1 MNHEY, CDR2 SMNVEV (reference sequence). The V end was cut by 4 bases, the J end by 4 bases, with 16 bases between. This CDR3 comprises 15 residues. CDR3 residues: CASSSGWGVATEAFF. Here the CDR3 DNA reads TGTGCCAGCAGTTCAGGGTGGGGCGTTGCCACTGAAGCTTTCTTT.

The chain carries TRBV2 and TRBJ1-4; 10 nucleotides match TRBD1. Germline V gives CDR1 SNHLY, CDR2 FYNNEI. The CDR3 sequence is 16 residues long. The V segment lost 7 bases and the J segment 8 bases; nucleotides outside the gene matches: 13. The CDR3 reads CASTQSGTGVWEKLFF. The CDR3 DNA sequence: TGTGCCAGCACTCAAAGTGGGACAGGGGTCTGGGAAAAACTGTTTTTT.

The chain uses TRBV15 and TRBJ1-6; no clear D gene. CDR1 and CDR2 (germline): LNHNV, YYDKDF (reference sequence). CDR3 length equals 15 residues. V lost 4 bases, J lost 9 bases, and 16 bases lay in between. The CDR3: CATSTVEGLSSPLHF. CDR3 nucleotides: TGTGCCACCAGCACTGTGGAGGGTCTAAGTTCACCCCTCCACTTT.

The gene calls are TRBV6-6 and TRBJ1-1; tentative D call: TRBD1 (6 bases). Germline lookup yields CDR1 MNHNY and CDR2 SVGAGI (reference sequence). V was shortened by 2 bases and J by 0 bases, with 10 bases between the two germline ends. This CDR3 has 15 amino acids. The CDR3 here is CASSYRQVMNTEAFF. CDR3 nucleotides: TGTGCCAGCAGTTACCGACAGGTGATGAACACTGAAGCTTTCTTT.

CDR3 DNA: TGTGCCAGCAGCCGGAGACTTAGGACAACCAACTATGGCTACACCTTC. Translation: CASSRRLRTTNYGYTF. The chain links TRBV7-2 to TRBJ1-2; D may be TRBD1 (5 bases). The V end was cut by 5 bases, the J end by 2 bases, with 18 bases between. Germline CDR1 SGHTA, CDR2 FQGNSA. This CDR3 region has 16 residues.

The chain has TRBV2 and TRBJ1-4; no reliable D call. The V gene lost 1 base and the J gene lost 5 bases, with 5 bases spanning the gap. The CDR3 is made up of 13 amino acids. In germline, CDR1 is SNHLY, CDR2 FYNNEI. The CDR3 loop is CASSEERNEKLFF. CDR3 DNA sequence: TGTGCCAGCAGTGAAGAGCGGAATGAAAAACTGTTTTTT. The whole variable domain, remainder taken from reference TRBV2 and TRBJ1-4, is EPEVTQTPSHQVTQMGQEVILRCVPISNHLYFYWYRQILGQKVEFLVSFYNNEISEKSEIFDDQFSVERPDGSNFTLKIRSTKLEDSAMYFCASSEERNEKLFFGSGTQLSVL.

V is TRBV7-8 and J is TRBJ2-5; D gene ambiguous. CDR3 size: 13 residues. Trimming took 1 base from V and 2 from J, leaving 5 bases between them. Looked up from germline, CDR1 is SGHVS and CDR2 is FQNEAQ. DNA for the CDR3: TGTGCCAGCAGCTTAGGTAGTCAAGAGACCCAGTACTTC. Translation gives CASSLGSQETQYF.

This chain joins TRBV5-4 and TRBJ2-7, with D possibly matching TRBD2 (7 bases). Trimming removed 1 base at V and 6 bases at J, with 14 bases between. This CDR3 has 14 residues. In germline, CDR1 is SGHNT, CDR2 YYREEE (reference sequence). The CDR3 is CASSLRGGAVEQYV. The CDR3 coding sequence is TGTGCCAGCAGCTTGAGGGGGGGGGCGGTCGAGCAGTACGTC.

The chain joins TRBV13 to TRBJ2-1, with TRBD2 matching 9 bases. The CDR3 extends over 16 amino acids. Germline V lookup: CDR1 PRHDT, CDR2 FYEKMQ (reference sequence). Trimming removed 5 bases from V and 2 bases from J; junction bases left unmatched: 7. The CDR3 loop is CASSPQRGEAYNEQFF. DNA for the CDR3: TGTGCCAGCAGCCCTCAGCGGGGGGAAGCCTACAATGAGCAGTTCTTC.

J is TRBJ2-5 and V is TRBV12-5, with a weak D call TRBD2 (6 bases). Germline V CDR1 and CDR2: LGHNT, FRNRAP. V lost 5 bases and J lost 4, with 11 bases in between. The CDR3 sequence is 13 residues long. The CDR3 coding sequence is TGTGCTAGTGGTCCGGAGGGTGTAGAGACCCAGTACTTC. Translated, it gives CASGPEGVETQYF.

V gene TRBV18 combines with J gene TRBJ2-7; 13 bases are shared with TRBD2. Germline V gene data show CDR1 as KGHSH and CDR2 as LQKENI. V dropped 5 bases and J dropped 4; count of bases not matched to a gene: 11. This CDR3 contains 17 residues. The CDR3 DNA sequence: TGTGCCAGCTCAACTAGCGGGGGGGTACCCTCGGGGTACGAGCAGTACGTC. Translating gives CASSTSGGVPSGYEQYV.

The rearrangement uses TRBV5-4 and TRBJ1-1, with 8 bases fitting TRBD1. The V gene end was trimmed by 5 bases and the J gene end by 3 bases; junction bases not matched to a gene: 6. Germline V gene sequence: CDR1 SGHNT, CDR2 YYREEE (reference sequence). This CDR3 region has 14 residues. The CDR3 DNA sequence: TGTGCCAGCAGATACAGGGGGGAGGACACTGAAGCTTTCTTT. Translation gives CASRYRGEDTEAFF.

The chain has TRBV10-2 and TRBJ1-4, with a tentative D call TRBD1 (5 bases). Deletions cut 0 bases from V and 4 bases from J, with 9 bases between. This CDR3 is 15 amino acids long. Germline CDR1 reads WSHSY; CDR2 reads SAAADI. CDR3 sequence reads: CASSESTVNNEKLFF. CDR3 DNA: TGCGCCAGCAGTGAGTCGACAGTCAATAATGAAAAACTGTTTTTT.

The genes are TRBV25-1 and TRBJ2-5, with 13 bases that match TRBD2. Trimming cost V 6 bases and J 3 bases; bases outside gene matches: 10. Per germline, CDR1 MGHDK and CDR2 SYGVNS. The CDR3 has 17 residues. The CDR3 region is CASRGTSGEVEEETQYF. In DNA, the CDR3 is TGTGCCAGCAGGGGGACTAGCGGGGAGGTGGAGGAAGAGACCCAGTACTTC.

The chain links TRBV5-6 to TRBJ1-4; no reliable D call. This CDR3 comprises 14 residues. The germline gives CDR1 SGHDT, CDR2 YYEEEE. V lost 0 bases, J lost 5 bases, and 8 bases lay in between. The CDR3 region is CASSLGRINEKLFF. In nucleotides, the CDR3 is TGTGCCAGCAGCTTGGGGCGGATAAATGAAAAACTGTTTTTT.

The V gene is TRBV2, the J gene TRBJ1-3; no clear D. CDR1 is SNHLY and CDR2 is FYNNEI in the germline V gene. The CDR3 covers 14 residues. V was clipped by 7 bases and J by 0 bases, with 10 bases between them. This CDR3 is CASKPGNSGNTIYF. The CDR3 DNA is TGTGCCAGCAAGCCGGGTAACTCTGGAAACACCATATATTTT.